Listed below are T cell receptor beta chains from one sample, sequenced in a study of Ad26.COV2.S vaccination and SARS-CoV-2 variants. Clones were sequenced by immunoSEQ multiplex PCR, and TCRdb holds only the in-frame ones, with some missing. The sample consists of 350,000 to 500,000 clones, roughly 87% of them appearing once. The sample in question was peripheral blood, obtained in a trial of Ad26.COV2.S vaccine versus placebo. These receptors originate from a person aged 18-60 years who received the Ad26.COV2.S COVID-19 vaccine or a placebo. Both conserved end residues are part of each CDR3. Fields, in order: J gene, V gene, clone size, CDR3 length, D gene, CDR3 DNA, CDR3 protein. A D gene is named only where the DNA matches it firmly. Expanded clones get a size class; other rows say once, few or many, or leave the size out.

j_call: TRBJ1-2; v_call: TRBV18; clone_size: once; cdr3_length: 15; d_call: TRBD1; cdr3_nt: TGTGCCAGCTCACCCGGCAGAGGGGGCGGCTATGGCTACACCTTC; cdr3_aa: CASSPGRGGGYGYTF
j_call: TRBJ1-5; v_call: TRBV27; clone_size: .; cdr3_length: 15; d_call: TRBD1; cdr3_nt: TGTGCCAGCAGTTCTAGGACAGGCCCTGATCAGCCCCAGCATTTT; cdr3_aa: CASSSRTGPDQPQHF
j_call: TRBJ2-3; v_call: TRBV28; clone_size: .; cdr3_length: 18; d_call: .; cdr3_nt: TGTGCCAGCAGTCCCCACCCCGGACGGGAAGGATCGTCGGATACGCAGTATTTT; cdr3_aa: CASSPHPGREGSSDTQYF
j_call: TRBJ2-1; v_call: TRBV18; clone_size: .; cdr3_length: 17; d_call: TRBD2; cdr3_nt: TGTGCCAGCTCACCACCCGTATCGGGAGGGCCGTACAATGAGCAGTTCTTC; cdr3_aa: CASSPPVSGGPYNEQFF
j_call: TRBJ1-1; v_call: TRBV5-4; clone_size: once; cdr3_length: 14; d_call: .; cdr3_nt: TGTGCCAGCAGCCCGAGGGGGATCGCCACTGAAGCTTTCTTT; cdr3_aa: CASSPRGIATEAFF
j_call: TRBJ1-6; v_call: TRBV30; clone_size: .; cdr3_length: 13; d_call: TRBD1; cdr3_nt: TGTGCCTGGAGCGGACAGGGTAGTTCACCCCTCCACTTT; cdr3_aa: CAWSGQGSSPLHF
j_call: TRBJ2-2; v_call: TRBV5-1; clone_size: .; cdr3_length: 16; d_call: TRBD1; cdr3_nt: TGCGCCAGCAGCTTGGGGCAGGGGGCTCCCACCGGGGAGCTGTTTTTT; cdr3_aa: CASSLGQGAPTGELFF
j_call: TRBJ2-2; v_call: TRBV5-6; clone_size: once; cdr3_length: 16; d_call: TRBD2; cdr3_nt: TGTGCCAGCAGCTTGGCGGCTAGCGGGAATCACGGGGAGCTGTTTTTT; cdr3_aa: CASSLAASGNHGELFF
j_call: TRBJ1-1; v_call: TRBV7-9; clone_size: .; cdr3_length: 15; d_call: TRBD1; cdr3_nt: TGTGCCAGCAGCTCTGGACAGGCTGTGAACACTGAAGCTTTCTTT; cdr3_aa: CASSSGQAVNTEAFF
j_call: TRBJ2-5; v_call: TRBV5-5; clone_size: once; cdr3_length: 17; d_call: .; cdr3_nt: TGTGCCAGCACCCTCCGGAGGGAGATCCACGGGCAAGAGACCCAGTACTTC; cdr3_aa: CASTLRREIHGQETQYF
j_call: TRBJ2-1; v_call: TRBV10-3; clone_size: .; cdr3_length: 15; d_call: TRBD2; cdr3_nt: TGTGCCATCAGTGGGAGAAGCGGGAGGGACAATGAGCAGTTCTTC; cdr3_aa: CAISGRSGRDNEQFF
j_call: TRBJ2-7; v_call: TRBV27; clone_size: .; cdr3_length: 14; d_call: .; cdr3_nt: TGTGCCAGCAGAAACAGCCGGGTCCAGTACGAGCAGTACTTC; cdr3_aa: CASRNSRVQYEQYF
j_call: TRBJ2-7; v_call: TRBV19; clone_size: .; cdr3_length: 14; d_call: .; cdr3_nt: TGTGCCAGTAGTATCAAAGGGCCCACCTACGAGCAGTACTTC; cdr3_aa: CASSIKGPTYEQYF
j_call: TRBJ1-6; v_call: TRBV10-3; clone_size: .; cdr3_length: 14; d_call: .; cdr3_nt: TGTGCCATCAGTACAGCGAATTATAATTCACCCCTCCACTTT; cdr3_aa: CAISTANYNSPLHF
j_call: TRBJ1-6; v_call: TRBV7-2; clone_size: .; cdr3_length: 14; d_call: .; cdr3_nt: TGTGCCAGCAGCTTAGGCCCCGGCGGTTCACCCCTCCACTTT; cdr3_aa: CASSLGPGGSPLHF
j_call: TRBJ2-5; v_call: TRBV3-1/TRBV3-2; clone_size: .; cdr3_length: 14; d_call: .; cdr3_nt: TGTGCCAGCACCGGTGGGGGAGTCCAAGAGACCCAGTACTTC; cdr3_aa: CASTGGGVQETQYF
j_call: TRBJ1-2; v_call: TRBV12-3/TRBV12-4; clone_size: few; cdr3_length: 12; d_call: .; cdr3_nt: TGTGCCAGCACCGACGGGGCACATGGCTACACCTTC; cdr3_aa: CASTDGAHGYTF
j_call: TRBJ1-4; v_call: TRBV7-9; clone_size: .; cdr3_length: 16; d_call: .; cdr3_nt: TGTGCCAGCAGCTGGCCCGGACAGTCCCTTAATGAAAAACTGTTTTTT; cdr3_aa: CASSWPGQSLNEKLFF
j_call: TRBJ2-7; v_call: TRBV5-5; clone_size: .; cdr3_length: 15; d_call: .; cdr3_nt: TGTGCCAGCAGCCTAAGGGCACCCCGTGTGGGGGAGCAGTACTTC; cdr3_aa: CASSLRAPRVGEQYF
j_call: TRBJ2-1; v_call: TRBV27; clone_size: .; cdr3_length: 15; d_call: TRBD2; cdr3_nt: TGTGCCAGCAGTTTACTAGCGGGAGGGTATAATGAGCAGTTCTTC; cdr3_aa: CASSLLAGGYNEQFF
j_call: TRBJ1-5; v_call: TRBV6-1; clone_size: .; cdr3_length: 14; d_call: .; cdr3_nt: TGTGCCAGCAGTGAATTCGGACCAAACTTAGCCCAGCATTTT; cdr3_aa: CASSEFGPNLAQHF
j_call: TRBJ2-1; v_call: TRBV5-1; clone_size: .; cdr3_length: 15; d_call: .; cdr3_nt: TGCGCCAGCCGATACCGCGGGGCAGATTACAATGAGCAGTTCTTC; cdr3_aa: CASRYRGADYNEQFF
j_call: TRBJ2-7; v_call: TRBV9; clone_size: .; cdr3_length: 15; d_call: TRBD2; cdr3_nt: TGTGCCAGCAGCGTCGGGCTAGCGGACTCCTACGAGCAGTACTTC; cdr3_aa: CASSVGLADSYEQYF
j_call: TRBJ2-2; v_call: TRBV12-2; clone_size: .; cdr3_length: 16; d_call: .; cdr3_nt: TGTGCAAGTCGCTTAGAGGGTCACCTGAACACCGGGGAGCTGTTTTTT; cdr3_aa: CASRLEGHLNTGELFF
j_call: TRBJ1-1; v_call: TRBV29-1; clone_size: .; cdr3_length: 14; d_call: .; cdr3_nt: TGCAGCGTTGAATATGGGGACGTTTTTCGGTCGGCTTTCTTT; cdr3_aa: CSVEYGDVFRSAFF
j_call: TRBJ1-2; v_call: TRBV4-3; clone_size: .; cdr3_length: 16; d_call: .; cdr3_nt: TGCGCCAGCAGCCAAGAGGTCGGGAAGTCTAACTATGGCTACACCTTC; cdr3_aa: CASSQEVGKSNYGYTF
j_call: TRBJ2-7; v_call: TRBV5-5; clone_size: .; cdr3_length: 14; d_call: TRBD2; cdr3_nt: TGTGCCAGCAGCGTGACTAGCGGAACCTACGAGCAGTACTTC; cdr3_aa: CASSVTSGTYEQYF
j_call: TRBJ2-2; v_call: TRBV15; clone_size: few; cdr3_length: 16; d_call: TRBD2; cdr3_nt: TGTGCCACCAGCAGAGATAGCGGGAGGGCAGTCGGGGAGCTGTTTTTT; cdr3_aa: CATSRDSGRAVGELFF
j_call: TRBJ2-3; v_call: TRBV29-1; clone_size: .; cdr3_length: 12; d_call: .; cdr3_nt: TGCAGCGGTGAGACAGGCACAGATACGCAGTATTTT; cdr3_aa: CSGETGTDTQYF
j_call: TRBJ2-2; v_call: TRBV4-1; clone_size: .; cdr3_length: 19; d_call: TRBD2; cdr3_nt: TGCGCCAGCAGCCAAGATGGGCTAGCGGGAGGGCCGGGCACCGGGGAGCTGTTTTTT; cdr3_aa: CASSQDGLAGGPGTGELFF
j_call: TRBJ2-1; v_call: TRBV7-2; clone_size: .; cdr3_length: 15; d_call: TRBD2; cdr3_nt: TGTGCCAGCAGCATCGAAGCGGGAGTCAGTTATGAGCAGTTCTTC; cdr3_aa: CASSIEAGVSYEQFF
j_call: TRBJ1-1; v_call: TRBV3-1/TRBV3-2; clone_size: .; cdr3_length: 12; d_call: .; cdr3_nt: TGTGCCAGCAGCCAACGGGACACTGAAGCTTTCTTT; cdr3_aa: CASSQRDTEAFF
j_call: TRBJ1-3; v_call: TRBV4-3; clone_size: .; cdr3_length: 16; d_call: .; cdr3_nt: TGCGCCAGCAGCCAAGACAAGGCAAGCTCTGGAAACACCATATATTTT; cdr3_aa: CASSQDKASSGNTIYF
j_call: TRBJ1-5; v_call: TRBV19; clone_size: .; cdr3_length: 13; d_call: .; cdr3_nt: TGTGCCAGTAGTATCAAGGCAAGACAGCCCCAGCATTTT; cdr3_aa: CASSIKARQPQHF
j_call: TRBJ2-1; v_call: TRBV5-1; clone_size: .; cdr3_length: 16; d_call: TRBD2; cdr3_nt: TGCGCCAGCAGCTCACTCCCGGGACTAGGGCCGGCTGAGCAGTTCTTC; cdr3_aa: CASSSLPGLGPAEQFF
j_call: TRBJ2-2; v_call: TRBV29-1; clone_size: .; cdr3_length: 16; d_call: .; cdr3_nt: TGCAGCGTTGAAGAGTATATGGGGACGGGCACCGGGGAGCTGTTTTTT; cdr3_aa: CSVEEYMGTGTGELFF
j_call: TRBJ2-3; v_call: TRBV10-3; clone_size: .; cdr3_length: 18; d_call: TRBD2; cdr3_nt: TGTGCCATCAGTCTGGACAGAACCGGGACTAGCGGGAGTTATACGCAGTATTTT; cdr3_aa: CAISLDRTGTSGSYTQYF
j_call: TRBJ2-7; v_call: TRBV9; clone_size: .; cdr3_length: 16; d_call: TRBD2; cdr3_nt: TGTGCCAGCAGCGTGGGCCCCGGGACTAGCGGGGTCGGGCAGTACTTC; cdr3_aa: CASSVGPGTSGVGQYF
j_call: TRBJ2-1; v_call: TRBV6-2/TRBV6-3; clone_size: few; cdr3_length: 16; d_call: TRBD2; cdr3_nt: TGTGCCAGCAGTTACTCGTCTAGCGGGATTCGCAATGAGCAGTTCTTC; cdr3_aa: CASSYSSSGIRNEQFF
j_call: TRBJ2-6; v_call: TRBV15; clone_size: .; cdr3_length: 16; d_call: .; cdr3_nt: TGTGCCACCAGTTGGGAACAGGGCTCTGGGGCCAACGTCCTGACTTTC; cdr3_aa: CATSWEQGSGANVLTF
j_call: TRBJ1-2; v_call: TRBV12-3/TRBV12-4; clone_size: .; cdr3_length: 13; d_call: .; cdr3_nt: TGTGCCAGCAGTTTTGAACAGAGGAATGGCTACACCTTC; cdr3_aa: CASSFEQRNGYTF